The sequence of this TCR beta chain was determined in a study of early T cells in non-severe SARS-CoV-2 infection (dated by TCRdb to the early 2020s). About the study as a whole: TCR sequencing used bulk RNA from unsorted whole blood, so alpha and beta chains could not be paired.

Reading the germline V gene (reference sequence) gives CDR1 DFQATT and CDR2 SNEGSKA. The CDR3 spans 14 residues, from the cysteine through the phenylalanine. The CDR3 DNA has 42 bases and is translated from base 1. V and J are trimmed by 5 bases and 7 bases, and the gene matches miss 8 bases of the junction. Library preparation employed 5' RACE. The sequencer listed for this sample is NextSeq 500. To correct for sequencing error and PCR bias, the TCR library protocol tagged individual cDNA molecules with unique molecular identifiers. Both TCR alpha and beta chains were sequenced, and tight co-correlation was observed between alpha and beta sequence abundances in each sample. In the paper's pipeline: Decombinator V4 was used to annotate TCR sequences for V gene, J gene and CDR3. Expanded TCRs were defined as changing significantly between any two time points under a Poisson model with p below 0.0001. Abundances of TCRs were expressed as counts per million after normalisation to the total number of TCRs sequenced in each sample. TRAV1-2 paired with TRAJ12, TRAJ20 or TRAJ33 defined MAIT TCRs, while TRAV10 paired with TRAJ18 defined iNKT TCRs. VDJdb, accessed on 1 November 2021, was searched for TCRs annotated for CMV, EBV and SARS-CoV-2, and TCRs annotated for more than one antigen were excluded. TCRdb reanalyzed the raw reads on its own, using fastp at Q25 for trimming and MiXCR for clone calling, and kept in-frame beta chains. Duplicate CDR3 protein sequences are folded into a single record with the most common DNA and genes. The V and J calls follow TCRdb's processing rather than the paper's. Across this sample there are 90,000 to 120,000 distinct CDR3 sequences, with approximately 12% seen only once. Approximately 6.9% of the sample goes to the ten largest clones.

Study-wide findings and limitations: VDJdb matching was skewed toward anti-spike CD8 responses and likely underestimated virus-specific expansions, missing private and CD4 specificities.

This was a case-control study nested in a cohort of healthcare workers in London, UK, who had nasopharyngeal swab PCR tests and blood samples taken every week. Healthcare workers were recruited between 23 and 31 March 2020, during the week of the UK lockdown, and were followed weekly for up to 16 weeks. Remarks on this clonotype: Its antigen remains undetermined. No quality values exist for individual bases; no much larger clone is one base distant.

Sequencing used whole blood. This receptor was taken from an adult who was a healthcare worker with PCR-confirmed SARS-CoV-2 infection or an uninfected control (not recorded which). The rearranged segments are TRBV20-1 and TRBJ2-1, with 10 bases in between that match TRBD2. Here the CDR3 is given as CSAPILAGMNEQFF. The nucleotides read TGCAGTGCTCCAATACTAGCGGGGATGAATGAGCAGTTCTTC.